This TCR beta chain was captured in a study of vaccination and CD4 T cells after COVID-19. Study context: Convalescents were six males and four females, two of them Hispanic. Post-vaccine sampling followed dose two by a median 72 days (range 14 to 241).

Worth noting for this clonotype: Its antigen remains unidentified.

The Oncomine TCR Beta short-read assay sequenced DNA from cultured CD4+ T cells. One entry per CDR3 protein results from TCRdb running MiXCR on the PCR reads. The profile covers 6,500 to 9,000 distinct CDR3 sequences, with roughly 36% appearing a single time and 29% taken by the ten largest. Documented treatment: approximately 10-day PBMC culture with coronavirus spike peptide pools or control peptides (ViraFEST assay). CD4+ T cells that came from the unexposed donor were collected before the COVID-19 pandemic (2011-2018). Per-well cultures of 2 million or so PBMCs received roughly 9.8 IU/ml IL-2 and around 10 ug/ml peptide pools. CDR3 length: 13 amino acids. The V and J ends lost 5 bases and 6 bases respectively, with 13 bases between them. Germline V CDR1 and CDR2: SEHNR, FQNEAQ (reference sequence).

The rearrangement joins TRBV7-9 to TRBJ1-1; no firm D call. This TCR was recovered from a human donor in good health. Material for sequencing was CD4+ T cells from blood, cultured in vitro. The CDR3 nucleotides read TGTGCCAGCAGCGCCCTCACTTGGGCTGAAGCTTTCTTT. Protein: CASSALTWAEAFF.